This TCR beta chain was observed in a study of cytomegalovirus exposure and HLA in healthy donors. This clone was seen a single time. The target antigen is unknown. Study-level points and caveats: According to an earlier analysis, most TCR beta V segments yielded productive rearrangements about 87% or about 30% of the time. An assumption of roughly uniform sequencing depth across donors underlay the presence/absence analyses. The investigators catalogued 150 to 200 TCR beta chains as cytomegalovirus-associated.

The CDR3 runs 15 residues. The trim removed 4 bases at V and 5 bases at J, leaving 2 bases unmatched. CDR1 MNHNS and CDR2 SASEGT come from the germline V gene. PCR involved 60 Vbeta and 13 Jbeta primers. Profiling relied on immunoSEQ multiplex PCR, and the TCRdb table lists in-frame clones only, not all of them. Here the sample spans more than 90,000 clones, around 74% being singletons. The TCR comes from a woman between 35 and 50 years old in good health and CMV-seronegative. Sample: PBMCs. This chain joins TRBV6-1 and TRBJ2-5; 15 bases are shared with TRBD2. The CDR3 spells CASSGGTSGRETQYF. The CDR3 nucleotides read TGTGCCAGCAGTGGAGGGACTAGCGGGAGGGAGACCCAGTACTTC.